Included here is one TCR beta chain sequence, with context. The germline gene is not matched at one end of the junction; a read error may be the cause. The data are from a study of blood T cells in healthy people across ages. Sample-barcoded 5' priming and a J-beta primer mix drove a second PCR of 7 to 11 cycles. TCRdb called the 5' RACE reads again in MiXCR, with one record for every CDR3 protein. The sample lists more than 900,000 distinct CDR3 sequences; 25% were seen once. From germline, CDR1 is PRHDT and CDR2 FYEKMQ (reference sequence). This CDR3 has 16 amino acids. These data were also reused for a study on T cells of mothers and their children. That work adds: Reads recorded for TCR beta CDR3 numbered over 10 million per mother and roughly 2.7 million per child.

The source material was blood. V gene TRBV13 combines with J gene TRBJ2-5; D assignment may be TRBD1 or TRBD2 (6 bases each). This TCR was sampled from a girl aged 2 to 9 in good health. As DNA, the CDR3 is TGTGCCAGCAGCTTCGGGGGCCTGCAGGGTGAAGAGGCCCAGTACTTC. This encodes CASSFGGLQGEEAQYF.